The entry that follows covers one T cell receptor (beta chain) sequence. The time point denotes: pretreatment peripheral blood. Some clones are missing from TCRdb's copy, which holds only in-frame ones; the method was immunoSEQ multiplex PCR. The sample holds about 81,000 clones; approximately 86% are singletons and the top ten take approximately 6.7%. This entry belongs to a study of PD-L1 blockade in urothelial cancer. The V end was cut by 7 bases, the J end by 3 bases, with 15 bases between. CDR1 is SNHLY and CDR2 is FYNNEI in the germline V gene. The CDR3 consists of 15 residues. Sample: PBMCs, taken around atezolizumab (anti-PD-L1) treatment. The TCR was taken from a man in his forties with urothelial cancer. The chain recombines TRBV2 with TRBJ2-2; no clear D. The CDR3 coding sequence is TGTGCCAGCACCCTGGGCCAACACTACACCGGGGAGCTGTTTTTT. It translates to CASTLGQHYTGELFF.